This paragraph reports one T cell receptor beta chain. The CDR3 extends over 13 amino acids. Looked up from germline, CDR1 is KGHSH and CDR2 is LQKENI. TCRdb reprocessed the 5' RACE reads, with one entry per CDR3 protein and no DNA. The table gives 440,000 or so distinct CDR3 sequences; the top ten clones make up 7.3% of it. The data were taken from a study of T cells expressing NK-cell markers. This TCR was recovered from a woman between 18 and 75 years old in good health. V gene TRBV18 combines with J gene TRBJ2-3. The sequenced sample was blood T cells: a sorted CD56 or NKG2C T cell subset, CD4+ or CD8+ T cells, or bulk PBMC T cells (not recorded which). The CDR3 spells CASSPIGRDTQYF.